The table lists the clone carrying this T cell receptor (beta chain) with a few counts. The germline V gene has CDR1 SNHLY and CDR2 FYNNEI. The CDR3 consists of 13 residues. V shed 10 bases and J 4 bases; nucleotides not matched to a gene: 9. Some clones are missing from TCRdb's copy, which holds only in-frame ones; the method was immunoSEQ multiplex PCR. The sample records a few hundred thousand clones, roughly nine tenths being singletons. The sample originates from a study of blood T cell repertoires in COVID-19. Sequencing used PBMCs or T cells enriched from blood (not recorded which). The chain has TRBV2 and TRBJ1-2; 7 nucleotides match TRBD1. This clonotype originated in a woman between 45 and 65 years old who had been exposed to COVID-19. This CDR3 reads CATYRGGVYGYTF. The DNA for the CDR3 is TGTGCCACATACAGGGGAGGCGTCTATGGCTACACCTTC. The full variable domain, with the rest looked up from reference TRBV2 and TRBJ1-2, is EPEVTQTPSHQVTQMGQEVILRCVPISNHLYFYWYRQILGQKVEFLVSFYNNEISEKSEIFDDQFSVERPDGSNFTLKIRSTKLEDSAMYFCATYRGGVYGYTFGSGTRLTVV.